The rows below give T cell receptor beta chains drawn from one sample of a study of cytomegalovirus exposure and HLA in healthy donors. Data came from immunoSEQ multiplex PCR; TCRdb stores just in-frame clones and leaves some out. The sample yields roughly 160,000 clones, under 85% seen once. Sequenced input: PBMCs. These receptors originate from a woman aged 30 to 39 in good health and CMV-seronegative. Both conserved end residues are trimmed from each CDR3. D genes are given only for firm matches. Some rows mark clone size as missing; the rest say once, few, many or name a class of expanded clone.

j_call v_call clone_size d_call cdr3_aa
TRBJ2-1 TRBV7-7 - - ASSLAGAQNEQF
TRBJ1-1 TRBV6-5 - - ASSYSSLNTEAF
TRBJ1-2 TRBV9 - - ASSVGGGGRDYGYT
TRBJ2-1 TRBV14 - - ASSQLLVVGTNEQF
TRBJ1-2 TRBV19 - - ASSMNRVRGYT
TRBJ2-4 TRBV6-1 - - ASSGPVLGGKNIQY
TRBJ2-5 TRBV5-1 - - ASSLAGVEVETQY
TRBJ1-5 TRBV27 - - ASSRPGELQH
TRBJ2-2 TRBV4-1 - - ASSQGLAPGELF
TRBJ2-1 TRBV5-1 - TRBD2 ASSLETSGVVEQF
TRBJ2-7 TRBV28 once TRBD2 ASSLAGGSYEQY
TRBJ1-1 TRBV27 - TRBD1 ASSLSGTGGMFGEAF
TRBJ1-5 TRBV19 few TRBD1 ASSKDRFNQPQH
TRBJ2-6 TRBV4-2 - TRBD1 ASSRSGTGGSGANVLT
TRBJ2-1 TRBV19 - TRBD2 ASSIDLAGGNEQF
TRBJ1-5 TRBV30 - - AWSTGLNQPQH
TRBJ2-7 TRBV14 - - ASSQGQADTYEQY
TRBJ2-3 TRBV7-3 - - ASSLSGLASTDTQY
TRBJ2-7 TRBV5-6 - - ASTRRGEQY
TRBJ2-7 TRBV5-4 few TRBD2 ASSQEAGGSYEQY
TRBJ1-1 TRBV9 few - ASSVEGREAF
TRBJ1-2 TRBV6-5 few - ASTNVGVWSYGYT
TRBJ2-5 TRBV5-1 - TRBD2 ASSQTSGQETQY
TRBJ1-4 TRBV9 - - ASSVAGGGTFEKLF
TRBJ2-5 TRBV15 - TRBD1 ATSRGTGGQGQETQY
TRBJ2-7 TRBV27 - - ASSVLTGAHYEQY